Below are 29 T cell receptor beta chains sequenced from a single sample in a study of blood T cell repertoires in COVID-19. Clones were sequenced by immunoSEQ multiplex PCR, and TCRdb holds only the in-frame ones, with some missing. The profile covers under 300,000 clones, with nearly 90% appearing a single time and 2.1% taken by the ten largest. The specimen sequenced was peripheral blood. These receptors were obtained from a woman in her sixties with COVID-19, enrolled during active disease.

V is TRBV9 and J is TRBJ1-4, with D perhaps matching TRBD1 (5 bases). The CDR3 consists of 16 residues. Germline V gene lookup returns CDR1 SGDLS and CDR2 YYNGEE. The V gene lost 4 bases and the J gene lost 4 bases, with 17 bases spanning the gap. CDR3 bases: TGTGCCAGCAGCAAAGAGGATAGGGGATTTAATGAAAAACTGTTTTTT. This gives the protein CASSKEDRGFNEKLFF.

This chain joins TRBV6-5 and TRBJ2-2, with a tentative D call TRBD1 (5 bases). This CDR3 has 11 amino acids. V was cut by 7 bases and J by 9 bases, with 9 bases left in between. Germline CDR1 reads MNHEY; CDR2 reads SVGAGI. This chain's CDR3 is CASKGAWELFF. As DNA, the CDR3 is TGTGCCAGCAAAGGGGCCTGGGAGCTGTTTTTT.

The chain joins TRBV6-5 to TRBJ1-1; 8 bases are shared with TRBD1. After removal of 2 bases from V and 5 bases from J, the junction contained 10 bases not matched to a gene. There are 16 residues in the CDR3. Germline V gene data show CDR1 as MNHEY and CDR2 as SVGAGI. The CDR3: CASSYRPQGARTEAFF. The CDR3 DNA is TGTGCCAGCAGTTACCGTCCTCAGGGGGCGAGAACTGAAGCTTTCTTT.

This sequence joins TRBV9 and TRBJ2-1; 10 bases map to TRBD1. V was pared by 0 bases and J by 8 bases, with 8 bases of the junction left unmatched. The CDR3 loop spans 16 amino acids. The germline V gene encodes CDR1 SGDLS and CDR2 YYNGEE. CDR3 DNA sequence: TGTGCCAGCAGCGTAGGAGGGACAGGGGTAATATATGAGCAGTTCTTC. Translating gives CASSVGGTGVIYEQFF. The whole variable domain, filled in from reference TRBV9 and TRBJ2-1, reads DSGVTQTPKHLITATGQRVTLRCSPRSGDLSVYWYQQSLDQGLQFLIQYYNGEERAKGNILERFSAQQFPDLHSELNLSSLELGDSALYFCASSVGGTGVIYEQFFGPGTRLTVL.

This clone was detected once. The chain has TRBV5-1 and TRBJ2-3; TRBD1 matches at 7 bases. The CDR3 is 18 amino acids. Per germline, CDR1 SGHRS and CDR2 YFSETQ. The V and J ends lost 4 bases and 0 bases, in that order; junction bases with no gene match: 14. This CDR3 is CASSPGTVSIASTDTQYF. The CDR3 DNA is TGCGCCAGCAGCCCCGGGACAGTAAGCATTGCTAGCACAGATACGCAGTATTTT.

V is TRBV5-5 and J is TRBJ1-1; 9 nucleotides match TRBD1. The J segment lost 4 bases and the V segment lost 0 bases, leaving 4 bases of the junction unmatched. The CDR3 spans 15 residues. CDR1 and CDR2 (germline): SGHKS, YYEKEE (reference sequence). CDR3 amino acids: CASSLAGTGSTEAFF. In DNA, the CDR3 is TGTGCCAGCAGCTTGGCCGGGACAGGGAGCACTGAAGCTTTCTTT. The variable domain in full, with the rest retrieved from reference TRBV5-5 and TRBJ1-1, is DAGVTQSPTHLIKTRGQQVTLRCSPISGHKSVSWYQQVLGQGPQFIFQYYEKEERGRGNFPDRFSARQFPNYSSELNVNALLLGDSALYLCASSLAGTGSTEAFFGQGTRLTVV.

The V and J genes are TRBV7-9 and TRBJ2-7; no clear D gene. This CDR3 has 14 amino acids. Looked up from germline, CDR1 is SEHNR and CDR2 is FQNEAQ (reference sequence). Trimming pared 2 bases from V and 0 bases from J, leaving 8 bases between. The CDR3 loop reads CASSLSTPSYEQYF. For the CDR3, the DNA is TGTGCCAGCAGCTTATCAACTCCCTCCTACGAGCAGTACTTC.

The gene calls are TRBV3-1 (or the pseudogene TRBV3-2) and TRBJ2-1; D is possibly TRBD2 (6 bases). Trimming stripped 0 bases from V and 5 bases from J, with 20 bases between. Germline CDR1 reads LGHDT; CDR2 reads YNNKEL (reference sequence). The CDR3 consists of 18 residues. This chain's CDR3 is CASSQEARIGGRNNEQFF. The CDR3 DNA reads as TGTGCCAGCAGCCAAGAAGCCCGCATCGGGGGAAGGAACAATGAGCAGTTCTTC.

The chain carries TRBV5-1 and TRBJ1-6; 8 nucleotides line up with TRBD1. Germline values: CDR1 SGHRS, CDR2 YFSETQ. This CDR3 comprises 14 residues. Losses at the gene ends were 5 bases for V and 8 bases for J; bases not matched to a gene: 6. The CDR3 region is CASRPTGGDSPLHF. Here the CDR3 DNA reads TGCGCCAGCAGACCTACAGGGGGAGATTCACCCCTCCACTTT.

This clone was observed once. The chain is built from TRBV5-6 and TRBJ2-2, with D maybe TRBD2 (6 bases). CDR3 length: 14 amino acids. Germline V gene sequence: CDR1 SGHDT, CDR2 YYEEEE. V gave up 4 bases and J gave up 8 bases, with 15 bases separating them. CDR3 DNA sequence: TGTGCCAGCAGCCGGGACTGGAACGGTGGGGAGCTGTTTTTT. This encodes CASSRDWNGGELFF.

The J gene is TRBJ1-1, the V gene TRBV2; a possible D gene is TRBD1 (6 bases). CDR3 length: 12 residues. V was cut by 7 bases and J by 1 base, with 7 bases left in between. CDR1 and CDR2 (germline): SNHLY, FYNNEI. CDR3 residues: CASMTGNTEAFF. For the CDR3, the DNA is TGTGCCAGCATGACAGGGAACACTGAAGCTTTCTTT.

The rearrangement joins TRBV6-4 to TRBJ1-1; TRBD1 aligns across 9 bases. This CDR3 is built from 18 residues. J was trimmed by 5 bases and V by 4 bases; bases with no gene match: 17. Germline V lookup: CDR1 MRHNA, CDR2 SNTAGT. This CDR3 reads CASSVGRGQGGRGTEAFF. In DNA, the CDR3 is TGTGCCAGCAGTGTGGGGCGGGGACAGGGCGGAAGGGGGACTGAAGCTTTCTTT.

This clone came up once. The chain joins TRBV5-4 to TRBJ2-3; 7 bases map to TRBD2. Germline-derived CDR1 and CDR2 are SGHNT and YYREEE (reference sequence). With V trimmed by 3 bases and J by 2 bases, 9 bases remained unmatched. The CDR3 is 16 residues long. CDR3 coding DNA: TGTGCCAGCAGCTCGCGCGGCAGCGGGGTCACAGATACGCAGTATTTT. It is translated as CASSSRGSGVTDTQYF.

V gene TRBV30 combines with J gene TRBJ1-1, with 8 nucleotides matching TRBD1. The CDR3 is 13 amino acids. The germline CDR1 and CDR2 sequences are GTSNPN and SVGIG (reference sequence). V lost 3 bases to trimming and J lost 12 bases; unmatched junction nucleotides: 12. The CDR3 spells CAWSPRGAGGSFF. The CDR3 bases are TGTGCCTGGAGCCCCCGTGGGGCAGGGGGCTCTTTCTTT.

V is TRBV5-1 and J is TRBJ2-5; D may be TRBD2 (6 bases). V was clipped by 1 base and J by 5 bases, with 12 bases between them. The CDR3 spans 14 residues. CDR1 and CDR2 (germline): SGHRS, YFSETQ. In DNA form, the CDR3 reads TGCGCCAGCAGCTTGCCATGGGGGGATGAGACCCAGTACTTC. The encoded protein is CASSLPWGDETQYF.

The chain recombines TRBV7-2 with TRBJ2-5; 8 nucleotides align to TRBD2. J gave up 1 base and V 1 base, and 2 bases lay outside the gene matches. The germline CDR1 and CDR2 sequences are SGHTA and FQGNSA. The CDR3 covers 15 residues. DNA of the CDR3: TGTGCCAGCAGCTTAGTAAGCGGGGGCCAAGAGACCCAGTACTTC. This encodes CASSLVSGGQETQYF.

This clone was seen only once. This rearrangement joins TRBV5-6 to TRBJ1-2; D is ambiguous. V lost 2 bases, J lost 0 bases, and 8 bases lay in between. Germline lookup yields CDR1 SGHDT and CDR2 YYEEEE. The CDR3 contains 14 residues. The DNA of the CDR3 is TGTGCCAGCAGCTTAAGGACTACTAACTATGGCTACACCTTC. Amino acids: CASSLRTTNYGYTF.

The V and J genes are TRBV19 and TRBJ2-7; the D gene is possibly TRBD2 (6 bases). This CDR3 region has 14 residues. V lost 5 bases, J lost 0 bases, and 11 bases lay in between. The germline gives CDR1 LNHDA, CDR2 SQIVND (reference sequence). Written as DNA, the CDR3 is TGTGCCAGTAGTTCCGGGACTTACTCCTACGAGCAGTACTTC. Translating it yields CASSSGTYSYEQYF.

The CDR3 DNA reads as TGTGCCAGCAGCTTAGCTTACCGACGACAGGGGCTGGGGGCTTTCTTT. This encodes CASSLAYRRQGLGAFF. This sequence joins TRBV11-2 and TRBJ1-1; 8 bases line up with TRBD1. The germline CDR1 and CDR2 sequences are SGHAT and FQNNGV. There are 16 residues in the CDR3. Germline trimming cut 1 base from V and 11 bases from J; bases unmatched to any gene: 15.

V gene TRBV12-3 or TRBV12-4 combines with J gene TRBJ1-2; 10 bases fit TRBD1. The CDR3 runs 13 residues. Losses at the gene ends were 5 bases for V and 6 bases for J; bases not matched to a gene: 3. CDR3 sequence (DNA): TGTGCCAGCAGTCAAGGGACAGGGGATGGCTACACCTTC. It codes for CASSQGTGDGYTF.

The rearrangement links TRBV7-2 to TRBJ1-1; TRBD1 agrees at 8 bases. This CDR3 has 15 amino acids. Germline V lookup: CDR1 SGHTA, CDR2 FQGNSA. J lost 3 bases, V lost 1 base, and 4 bases had no gene match. CDR3 sequence: CASSLEGQEHTEAFF. CDR3 bases: TGTGCCAGCAGCTTAGAGGGACAGGAACACACTGAAGCTTTCTTT. Full variable domain (rest looked up from reference TRBV7-2 and TRBJ1-1): GAGVSQSPSNKVTEKGKDVELRCDPISGHTALYWYRQSLGQGLEFLIYFQGNSAPDKSGLPSDRFSAERTGGSVSTLTIQRTQQEDSAVYLCASSLEGQEHTEAFFGQGTRLTVV.

The V call is TRBV2, the J call TRBJ1-6; no clear D gene. Trimming left V 5 bases short and J 9 bases short, with 11 bases between. This CDR3 contains 13 residues. In germline, CDR1 is SNHLY, CDR2 FYNNEI. The CDR3 protein is CASSPRGGSPLHF. The CDR3 region has the DNA TGTGCCAGCAGTCCCCGGGGAGGTTCACCCCTCCACTTT.

This chain links TRBV6-5 with TRBJ2-7; 7 nucleotides match TRBD1. J was trimmed by 5 bases and V by 2 bases; bases with no gene match: 6. The CDR3 is 14 residues long. Germline V gene lookup returns CDR1 MNHEY and CDR2 SVGAGI. Here the CDR3 DNA reads TGTGCCAGCAGTTACGGACAGGCCATCGACGAGCAGTACTTC. Translating gives CASSYGQAIDEQYF.

This sequence joins TRBV29-1 and TRBJ1-2, with 7 bases matching TRBD1. After removal of 4 bases from V and 3 bases from J, the junction contained 2 bases not matched to a gene. Looked up from germline, CDR1 is SQVTM and CDR2 is ANQGSEA. The CDR3 has 12 amino acids. CDR3 loop: CSVVGGDYGYTF. CDR3 nucleotides: TGCAGCGTTGTAGGGGGCGACTATGGCTACACCTTC.

This chain links TRBV7-2 with TRBJ1-1; 11 bases align to TRBD1. Trimming took 3 bases from V and 5 from J; bases not matched to a gene: 5. Germline CDR1 and CDR2: SGHTA and FQGNSA. This CDR3 comprises 15 residues. CDR3 coding DNA: TGTGCCAGCAGCTTGGCGGGACAGGGGGGTACTGAAGCTTTCTTT. It translates to CASSLAGQGGTEAFF.

In its sample, this clone was seen once. The genes are TRBV27 and TRBJ1-2; maybe TRBD1 (6 bases). CDR3 length equals 18 residues. The germline V gene encodes CDR1 MNHEY and CDR2 SMNVEV (reference sequence). Trimming left V 3 bases short and J 4 bases short, with 24 bases between. The CDR3 sequence: CASSFSHRTLQGLYGYTF. The CDR3 nucleotides are TGTGCCAGCAGTTTTTCCCACAGAACTTTACAGGGTCTCTATGGCTACACCTTC.

V and J are TRBV10-3 and TRBJ1-6; tentatively, D is TRBD1 (5 bases). CDR3 length: 13 amino acids. In germline, CDR1 is ENHRY, CDR2 SYGVKD. The V end lost 10 bases, the J end lost 9 bases, and 16 bases lay between the germline ends. CDR3 region: CATGRQPLSPLHF. CDR3 nucleotides: TGTGCCACAGGGCGACAGCCGCTTTCACCCCTCCACTTT.

J is TRBJ1-1 and V is TRBV5-1, with a possible D match to TRBD1 (5 bases). The V and J ends lost 5 bases and 2 bases respectively, with 16 bases between them. The germline V gene has CDR1 SGHRS and CDR2 YFSETQ. This CDR3 comprises 15 residues. DNA for the CDR3: TGCGCCAGCAGACCGGGGGTGGCCGTAAACACTGAAGCTTTCTTT. Its protein product is CASRPGVAVNTEAFF.

The genes are TRBV6-2 or TRBV6-3 and TRBJ2-5; 8 nucleotides align to TRBD1. The germline CDR1 and CDR2 sequences are MNHEY and SVGEGT. There are 15 residues in the CDR3. V was pared by 6 bases and J by 3 bases, with 9 bases of the junction left unmatched. CDR3 residues: CASSDPGQGEETQYF. CDR3 DNA: TGTGCCAGCAGCGACCCTGGACAGGGAGAAGAGACCCAGTACTTC.